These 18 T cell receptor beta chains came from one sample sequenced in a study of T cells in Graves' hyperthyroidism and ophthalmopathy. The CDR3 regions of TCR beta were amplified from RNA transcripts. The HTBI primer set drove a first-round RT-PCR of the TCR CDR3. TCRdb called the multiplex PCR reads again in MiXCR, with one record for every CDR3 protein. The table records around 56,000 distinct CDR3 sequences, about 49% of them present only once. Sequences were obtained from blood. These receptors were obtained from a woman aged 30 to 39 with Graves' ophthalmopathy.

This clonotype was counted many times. In DNA form, the CDR3 reads TGTGCCAGCAGCCCATTCCCAACCTCGGCTAGCGATAAACCTGGGGAGTACTTC. Translating it yields CASSPFPTSASDKPGEYF. V is TRBV11-1 and J is TRBJ2-7; TRBD2 is a possible D gene (6 bases). Trimming cost V 5 bases and J 11 bases, with 34 bases left between them. The CDR3 consists of 18 residues. Germline loops: CDR1 SGHAT, CDR2 FQDESV (reference sequence). The full variable domain, its missing parts supplied by reference TRBV11-1 and TRBJ2-7, is EAEVAQSPRYKITEKSQAVAFWCDPISGHATLYWYRQILGQGPELLVQFQDESVVDDSQLPKDRFSAERLKGVDSTLKIQPAELGDSAMYLCASSPFPTSASDKPGEYFGPGTRLTVT.

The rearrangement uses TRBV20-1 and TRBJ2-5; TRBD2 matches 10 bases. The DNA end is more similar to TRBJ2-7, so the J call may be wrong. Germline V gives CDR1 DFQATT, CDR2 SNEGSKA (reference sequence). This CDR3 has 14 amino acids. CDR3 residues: CSASGLADLYEQYF. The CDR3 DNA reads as TGCAGTGCTAGTGGACTAGCGGACCTCTACGAGCAGTACTTC.

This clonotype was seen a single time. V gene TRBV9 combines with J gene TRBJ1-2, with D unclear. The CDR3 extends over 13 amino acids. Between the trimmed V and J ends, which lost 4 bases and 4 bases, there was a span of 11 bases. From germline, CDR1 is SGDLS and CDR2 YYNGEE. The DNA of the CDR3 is TGTGCCAGCAGCAGTAGCGGGAGCTATGGCTACACCTTC. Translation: CASSSSGSYGYTF.

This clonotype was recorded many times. The CDR3 reads CATSRTDRGDTQYF. Here the CDR3 DNA reads TGTGCCACCAGCAGAACCGACAGGGGAGATACGCAGTATTTT. This sequence joins TRBV15 and TRBJ2-3; 8 bases match TRBD1. Germline assignment: CDR1 LNHNV and CDR2 YYDKDF (reference sequence). After removal of 2 bases from V and 5 bases from J, the junction contained 3 bases not matched to a gene. The CDR3 spans 14 residues.

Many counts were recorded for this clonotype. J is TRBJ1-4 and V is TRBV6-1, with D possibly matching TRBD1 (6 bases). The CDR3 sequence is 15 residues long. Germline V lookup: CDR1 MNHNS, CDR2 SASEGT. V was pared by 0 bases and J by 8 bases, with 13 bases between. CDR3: CASSEAQGGGEKLFF. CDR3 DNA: TGTGCCAGCAGTGAAGCGCAAGGGGGGGGGGAAAAACTGTTTTTT.

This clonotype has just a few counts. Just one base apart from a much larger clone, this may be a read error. The chain's CDR3 is CASSLSPAEKNIQYF. The CDR3 nucleotides are TGTGCCAGCAGCTTGAGTCCAGCGGAGAAAAACATTCAGTACTTC. J is TRBJ2-4 and V is TRBV5-5, with D maybe TRBD2 (5 bases). Germline assignment: CDR1 SGHKS and CDR2 YYEKEE (reference sequence). CDR3 length: 15 residues. V lost 1 base, J lost 4 bases, and 12 bases lay in between.

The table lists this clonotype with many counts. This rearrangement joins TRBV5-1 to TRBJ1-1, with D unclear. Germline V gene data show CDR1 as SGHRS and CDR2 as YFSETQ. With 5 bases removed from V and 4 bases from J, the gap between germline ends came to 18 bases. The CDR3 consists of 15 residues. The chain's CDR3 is CASRRDSSPLTEAFF. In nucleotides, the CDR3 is TGCGCCAGCAGGCGTGATTCGTCACCTCTCACTGAAGCTTTCTTT.

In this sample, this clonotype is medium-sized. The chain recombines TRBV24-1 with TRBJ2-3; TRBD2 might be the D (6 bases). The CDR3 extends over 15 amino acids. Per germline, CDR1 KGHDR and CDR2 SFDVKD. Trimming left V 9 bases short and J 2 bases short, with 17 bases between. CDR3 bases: TGTGCCACCGGATCGGGCGGGACCTACACAGATACGCAGTATTTT. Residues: CATGSGGTYTDTQYF.

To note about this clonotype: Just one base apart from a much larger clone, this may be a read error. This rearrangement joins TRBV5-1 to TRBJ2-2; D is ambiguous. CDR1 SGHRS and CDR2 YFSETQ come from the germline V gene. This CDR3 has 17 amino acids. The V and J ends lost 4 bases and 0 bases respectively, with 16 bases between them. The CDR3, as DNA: TGCGCCAGCAGCCTGGTCCCGTCACCCCCGAACACCGGGGAGCTGTTTTTT. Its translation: CASSLVPSPPNTGELFF. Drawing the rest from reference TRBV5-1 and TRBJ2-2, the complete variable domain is KAGVTQTPRYLIKTRGQQVTLSCSPISGHRSVSWYQQTPGQGLQFLFEYFSETQRNKGNFPGRFSGRQFSNSRSEMNVSTLELGDSALYLCASSLVPSPPNTGELFFGEGSRLTVL.

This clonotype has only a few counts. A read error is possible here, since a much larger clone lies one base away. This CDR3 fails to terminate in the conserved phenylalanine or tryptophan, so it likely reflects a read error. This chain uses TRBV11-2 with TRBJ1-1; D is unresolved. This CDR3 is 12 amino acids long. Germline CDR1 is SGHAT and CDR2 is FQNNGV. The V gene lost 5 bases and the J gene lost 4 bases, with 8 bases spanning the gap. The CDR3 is CASSRRSTEAFL. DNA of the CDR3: TGTGCCAGCAGCCGACGGAGCACTGAAGCTTTCCTT.

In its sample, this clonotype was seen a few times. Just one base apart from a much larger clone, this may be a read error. CDR3 protein: CASSSPGQGGTEALF. The CDR3 nucleotides read TGTGCCAGCAGCTCCCCTGGACAGGGGGGCACTGAAGCTCTCTTT. The chain recombines TRBV6-6 with TRBJ1-1, with 10 bases lining up with TRBD1. The CDR3 is 15 residues long. CDR1 is MNHNY and CDR2 is SVGAGI in the germline V gene (reference sequence).

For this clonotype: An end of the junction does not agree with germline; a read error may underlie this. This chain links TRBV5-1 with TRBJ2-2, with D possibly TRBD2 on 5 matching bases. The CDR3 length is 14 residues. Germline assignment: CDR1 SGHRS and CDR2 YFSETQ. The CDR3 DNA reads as TGCGCCAGCAATCTAGGGCAGAGCACCGGGGAGCCGTTTTTT. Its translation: CASNLGQSTGEPFF. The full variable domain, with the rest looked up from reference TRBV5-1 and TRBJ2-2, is KAGVTQTPRYLIKTRGQQVTLSCSPISGHRSVSWYQQTPGQGLQFLFEYFSETQRNKGNFPGRFSGRQFSNSRSEMNVSTLELGDSALYLCASNLGQSTGEPFFGEGSRLTVL.

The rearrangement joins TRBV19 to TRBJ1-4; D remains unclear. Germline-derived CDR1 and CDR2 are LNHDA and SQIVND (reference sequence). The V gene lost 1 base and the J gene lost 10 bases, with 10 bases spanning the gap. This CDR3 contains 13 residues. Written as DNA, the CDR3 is TGTGCCAGTAGTATAGGCCAAGTCGGAAAACTGTTTTTT. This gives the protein CASSIGQVGKLFF.

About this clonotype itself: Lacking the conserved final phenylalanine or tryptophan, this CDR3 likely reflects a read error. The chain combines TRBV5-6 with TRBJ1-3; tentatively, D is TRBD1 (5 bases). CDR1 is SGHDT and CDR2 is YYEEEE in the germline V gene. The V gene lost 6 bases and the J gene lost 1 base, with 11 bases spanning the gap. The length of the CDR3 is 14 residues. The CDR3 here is CASIQGLSGNTIYL. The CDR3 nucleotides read TGTGCCAGCATCCAGGGACTTTCTGGAAACACCATATATCTT.

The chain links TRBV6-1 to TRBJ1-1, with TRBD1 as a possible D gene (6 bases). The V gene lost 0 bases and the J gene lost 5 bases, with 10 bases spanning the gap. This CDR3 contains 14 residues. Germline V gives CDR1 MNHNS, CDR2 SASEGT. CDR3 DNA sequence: TGTGCCAGCAGTGAAGCAGGGGGGCCGACTGAAGCTTTCTTT. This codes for CASSEAGGPTEAFF.

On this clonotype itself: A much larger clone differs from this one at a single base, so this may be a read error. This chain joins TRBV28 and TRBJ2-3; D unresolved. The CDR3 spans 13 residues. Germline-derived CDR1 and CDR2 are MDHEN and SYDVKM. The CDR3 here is CASSYPDTDTQFF. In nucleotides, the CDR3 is TGTGCCAGCAGTTACCCAGACACAGATACGCAGTTTTTT. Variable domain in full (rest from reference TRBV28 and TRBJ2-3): DVKVTQSSRYLVKRTGEKVFLECVQDMDHENMFWYRQDPGLGLRLIYFSYDVKMKEKGDIPEGYSVSREKKERFSLILESASTNQTSMYLCASSYPDTDTQFFGPGTRLTVL.

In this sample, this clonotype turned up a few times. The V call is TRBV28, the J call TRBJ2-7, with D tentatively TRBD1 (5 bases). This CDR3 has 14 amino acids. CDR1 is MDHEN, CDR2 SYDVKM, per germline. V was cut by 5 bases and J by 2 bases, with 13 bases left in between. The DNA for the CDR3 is TGTGCCAGCAGTCCCCGGACAACCGCCTACGAGCAGTACTTC. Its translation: CASSPRTTAYEQYF.

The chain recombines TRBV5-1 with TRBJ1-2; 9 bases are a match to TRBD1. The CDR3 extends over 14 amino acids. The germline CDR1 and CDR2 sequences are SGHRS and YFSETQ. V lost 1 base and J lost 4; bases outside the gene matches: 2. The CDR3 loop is CASSLKGQGYGYTF. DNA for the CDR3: TGCGCCAGCAGCTTGAAGGGACAGGGCTATGGCTACACCTTC.